This T cell receptor (beta chain) was recorded in a study of response to subunit inactivated influenza vaccine (dated by TCRdb to the late 2010s). Regarding the complete study: Deep quantitative profiling of the T cell receptor repertoire was used in the study to follow responses to a trivalent subunit inactivated influenza vaccine.

CDR1 is given as SEHNR and CDR2 as FQNEAQ, both from the germline V gene (reference sequence). V lost 4 bases and J lost 3 bases; the stretch between them is 15 bases long. Including cysteine and phenylalanine, the CDR3 has 15 amino acids. Only CDR3 DNA remains: 45 bases, in frame from the first base. This clonotype was observed a single time. Its binding antigen is unknown. Base-call qualities are not available, and no considerably larger clone is one nucleotide away. A single read makes a weak case. The study at large found these results: The authors suggested that each seasonal influenza vaccination may recruit only a limited number of new T cells.

The library was produced with RT-PCR. Sequenced on an Illumina HiSeq 2500. TCRdb cleaned the public reads at Q25 with fastp, built clones with MiXCR and kept in-frame beta chains. Duplicate CDR3 protein sequences are folded into a single record with the most common DNA and genes. The sample yields under 950,000 distinct CDR3 sequences; about 20% were counted once. About a tenth of the sample goes to the ten largest clones. The V gene is TRBV7-9 and the J gene is TRBJ2-5, and TRBD2 may be the D gene, going by 6 matching bases. The TCR comes from a man between 50 and 59 years old who received an inactivated influenza vaccine. Donor details come from another sample of the same person, matched by shared clones. The sample was PBMCs from blood, taken more than 4 days after vaccination. The CDR3 region has the sequence CASSSGLLAEETQYF. At the DNA level, the sequence is TGTGCCAGCAGCTCAGGACTATTAGCAGAAGAGACCCAGTACTTC. Joined to the reference TRBV7-9 and TRBJ2-5 proteins, this CDR3 gives the full variable domain: DTGVSQNPRHKITKRGQNVTFRCDPISEHNRLYWYRQTLGQGPEFLTYFQNEAQLEKSRLLSDRFSAERPKGSFSTLEIQRTEQGDSAMYLCASSSGLLAEETQYFGPGTRLLVL.